This entry lists 5 T cell receptor beta chains sequenced from one sample in a study of T cells in Graves' hyperthyroidism and ophthalmopathy. Amplification of TCR beta CDR3 regions used RNA as the template. Initially, a first-round RT-PCR of the TCR CDR3 employed the HTBI primer set. One entry per CDR3 protein, called by TCRdb with MiXCR from the multiplex PCR reads. This sample has approximately 380,000 distinct CDR3 sequences, with approximately 18% found just once. Sequencing was carried out using blood. The receptor set was obtained from a man between 18 and 35 years old with Graves' ophthalmopathy.

This chain joins TRBV11-1 and TRBJ1-6, with a weak D call TRBD1 (6 bases). The CDR3 spans 16 residues. V was cut by 4 bases and J by 2 bases, with 12 bases left in between. From germline, CDR1 is SGHAT and CDR2 FQDESV (reference sequence). The CDR3 reads CASSWDWDTYNSPLHF. The CDR3 coding sequence is TGTGCCAGCAGCTGGGACTGGGACACCTATAATTCACCCCTCCACTTT.

This clonotype was counted between two and nine times. Germline and junction disagree at one end, which may indicate a read error. J is TRBJ1-4 and V is TRBV18; 9 bases line up with TRBD1. Germline values: CDR1 KGHSH, CDR2 LQKENI. The CDR3 has 16 amino acids. CDR3 sequence (DNA): TGTGCCAGCTCACGCGTACAGGGGGCGACTAATGAAAAACTGGTTTTT. Residues: CASSRVQGATNEKLVF. The entire variable domain, with the rest obtained from reference TRBV18 and TRBJ1-4, is as follows: NAGVMQNPRHLVRRRGQEARLRCSPMKGHSHVYWYRQLPEEGLKFMVYLQKENIIDESGMPKERFSAEFPKEGPSILRIQQVVRGDSAAYFCASSRVQGATNEKLVFGSGTQLSVL.

This chain links TRBV7-2 with TRBJ1-2; 7 nucleotides match TRBD1. This CDR3 region has 14 residues. Germline CDR1 reads SGHTA; CDR2 reads FQGNSA. Trimming took 3 bases from V and 7 from J; bases not matched to a gene: 8. CDR3 sequence: CASSLSDRVRGYTF. In DNA, the CDR3 is TGTGCCAGCAGCTTGAGCGACAGGGTACGTGGCTACACCTTC.

The table lists this clonotype with many counts. The CDR3 region is CASSPQGLRGYEQYF. The DNA for the CDR3 is TGCGCCAGCAGCCCTCAGGGCCTTCGGGGCTACGAGCAGTACTTC. The chain has TRBV5-1 and TRBJ2-7; D is possibly TRBD1 or TRBD2 (5 bases each). The V and J ends lost 4 bases and 3 bases respectively, with 17 bases between them. The CDR3 has 15 residues. Looked up from germline, CDR1 is SGHRS and CDR2 is YFSETQ.

This clonotype was observed many times. The chain has TRBV6-1 and TRBJ2-7; 9 nucleotides match TRBD1. The CDR3 is 15 amino acids. CDR1 is MNHNS and CDR2 is SASEGT in the germline V gene. V was clipped by 5 bases and J by 3 bases; unmatched bases: 8. The DNA for the CDR3 is TGTGCCAGCAGTCCTACAGGGGGCGTCGGCTACGAGCAGTACTTC. It encodes CASSPTGGVGYEQYF.